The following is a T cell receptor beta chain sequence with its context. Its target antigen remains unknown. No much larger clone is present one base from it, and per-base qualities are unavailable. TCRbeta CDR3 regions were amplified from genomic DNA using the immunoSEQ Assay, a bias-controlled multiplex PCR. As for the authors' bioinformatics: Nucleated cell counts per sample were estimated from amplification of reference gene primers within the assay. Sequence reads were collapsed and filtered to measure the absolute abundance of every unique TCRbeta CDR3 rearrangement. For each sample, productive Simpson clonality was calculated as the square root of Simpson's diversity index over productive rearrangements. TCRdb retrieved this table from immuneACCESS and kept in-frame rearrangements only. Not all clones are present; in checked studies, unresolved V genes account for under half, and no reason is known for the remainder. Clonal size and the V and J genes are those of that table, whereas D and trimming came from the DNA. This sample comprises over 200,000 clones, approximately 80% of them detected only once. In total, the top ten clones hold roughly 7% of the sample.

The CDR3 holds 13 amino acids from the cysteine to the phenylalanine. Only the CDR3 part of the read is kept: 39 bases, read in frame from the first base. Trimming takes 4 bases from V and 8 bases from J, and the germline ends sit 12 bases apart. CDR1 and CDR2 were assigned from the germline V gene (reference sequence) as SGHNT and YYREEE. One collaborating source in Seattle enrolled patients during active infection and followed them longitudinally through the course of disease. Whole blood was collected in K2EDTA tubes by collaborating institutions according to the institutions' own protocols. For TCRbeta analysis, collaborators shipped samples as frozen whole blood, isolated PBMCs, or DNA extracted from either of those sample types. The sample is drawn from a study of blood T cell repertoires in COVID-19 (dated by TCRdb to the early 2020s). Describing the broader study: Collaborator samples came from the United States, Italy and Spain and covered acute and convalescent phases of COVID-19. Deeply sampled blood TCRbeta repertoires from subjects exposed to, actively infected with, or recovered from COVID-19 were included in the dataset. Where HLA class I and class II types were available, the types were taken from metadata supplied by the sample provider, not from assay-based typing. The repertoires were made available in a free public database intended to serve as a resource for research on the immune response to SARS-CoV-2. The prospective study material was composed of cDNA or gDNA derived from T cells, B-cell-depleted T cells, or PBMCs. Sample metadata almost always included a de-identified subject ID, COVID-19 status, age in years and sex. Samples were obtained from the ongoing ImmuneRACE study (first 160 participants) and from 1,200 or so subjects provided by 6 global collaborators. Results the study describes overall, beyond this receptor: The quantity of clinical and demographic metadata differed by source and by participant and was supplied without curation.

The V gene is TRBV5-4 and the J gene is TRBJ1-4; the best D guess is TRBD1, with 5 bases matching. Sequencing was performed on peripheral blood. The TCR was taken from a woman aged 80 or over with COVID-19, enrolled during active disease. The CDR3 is CASSPRRGEKLFF. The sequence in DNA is TGTGCCAGCAGCCCTAGGCGGGGCGAAAAACTGTTTTTT.